A selection of T cell receptor beta chains follows, all from one sample in a study of blood T cell repertoires in COVID-19. The table came from immunoSEQ multiplex PCR; TCRdb's copy has only in-frame clones and leaves some out. Seen here are around 220,000 clones, about 84% observed once, and the top ten hold about 7.7%. The source material was PBMCs or T cells enriched from blood (not recorded which). These TCRs come from a woman in her forties with acute COVID-19. Both conserved end residues are part of each CDR3. A D gene is named only where the DNA matches it firmly. Not every row has a clone size; where given, it reads once, few, many or a size class.

abundance: NA; j_gene: TRBJ1-2; v_gene: TRBV19; d_gene: TRBD1; CDR3aa: CASSRSGQLNYGYTF; CDR3nt: TGTGCCAGTAGTCGCTCGGGACAGCTTAACTATGGCTACACCTTC
abundance: NA; j_gene: TRBJ2-7; v_gene: TRBV4-3; d_gene: TRBD1; CDR3aa: CASSQGRQGAYEQYF; CDR3nt: TGCGCCAGCAGCCAAGGACGACAGGGGGCTTACGAGCAGTACTTC
abundance: NA; j_gene: TRBJ1-1; v_gene: TRBV2; d_gene: NA; CDR3aa: CASSASGGSTEAFF; CDR3nt: TGTGCCAGCAGTGCCAGTGGGGGGAGCACTGAAGCTTTCTTT
abundance: NA; j_gene: TRBJ1-4; v_gene: TRBV5-1; d_gene: TRBD1; CDR3aa: CASQQGAPDEKLFF; CDR3nt: TGCGCCAGCCAGCAGGGGGCGCCGGATGAAAAACTGTTTTTT
abundance: NA; j_gene: TRBJ2-7; v_gene: TRBV6-4; d_gene: TRBD1; CDR3aa: CASSEGQESYEQYF; CDR3nt: TGTGCCAGCAGCGAGGGACAGGAGTCCTACGAGCAGTACTTC
abundance: NA; j_gene: TRBJ1-6; v_gene: TRBV7-2; d_gene: TRBD1; CDR3aa: CASSKQGTGNSPLHF; CDR3nt: TGTGCCAGCAGCAAACAGGGGACCGGTAATTCACCCCTCCACTTT
abundance: NA; j_gene: TRBJ1-1; v_gene: TRBV3-1/TRBV3-2; d_gene: NA; CDR3aa: CASSPSFRGNTEAFF; CDR3nt: TGTGCCAGCAGCCCTAGCTTCCGGGGGAACACTGAAGCTTTCTTT
abundance: NA; j_gene: TRBJ1-2; v_gene: TRBV3-1/TRBV3-2; d_gene: TRBD1; CDR3aa: CASSQDAQGAGGYTF; CDR3nt: TGTGCCAGCAGCCAAGACGCACAGGGGGCGGGAGGCTACACCTTC
abundance: once; j_gene: TRBJ1-1; v_gene: TRBV14; d_gene: NA; CDR3aa: CASSQEEIHTEAFF; CDR3nt: TGTGCCAGCAGCCAAGAAGAGATCCACACTGAAGCTTTCTTT
abundance: NA; j_gene: TRBJ1-1; v_gene: TRBV28; d_gene: TRBD1; CDR3aa: CASSYRGLGTEAFF; CDR3nt: TGTGCCAGCAGTTACAGGGGTTTGGGCACTGAAGCTTTCTTT
abundance: NA; j_gene: TRBJ2-1; v_gene: TRBV19; d_gene: TRBD1; CDR3aa: CASSKPGQGSNEQFF; CDR3nt: TGTGCCAGTAGTAAACCGGGACAGGGTAGCAATGAGCAGTTCTTC
abundance: NA; j_gene: TRBJ1-4; v_gene: TRBV19; d_gene: TRBD1; CDR3aa: CASSPLRDRGGYATNEKLFF; CDR3nt: TGTGCCAGTAGTCCGCTCCGGGACAGGGGCGGTTACGCAACTAATGAAAAACTGTTTTTT
abundance: NA; j_gene: TRBJ1-1; v_gene: TRBV18; d_gene: TRBD1; CDR3aa: CASSDRGDTEAFF; CDR3nt: TGTGCCAGCTCAGACAGGGGGGACACTGAAGCTTTCTTT
abundance: NA; j_gene: TRBJ1-6; v_gene: TRBV5-1; d_gene: TRBD1; CDR3aa: CASSLGGRGNNSPLHF; CDR3nt: TGCGCCAGCAGCTTGGGAGGCAGGGGGAATAATTCACCCCTCCACTTT
abundance: NA; j_gene: TRBJ1-4; v_gene: TRBV5-5; d_gene: TRBD1; CDR3aa: CASSYGQGGDEKLFF; CDR3nt: TGTGCCAGCAGCTATGGACAGGGGGGCGATGAAAAACTGTTTTTT
abundance: NA; j_gene: TRBJ1-5; v_gene: TRBV6-5; d_gene: TRBD1; CDR3aa: CASRDRGNQPQHF; CDR3nt: TGTGCCAGCCGGGACAGGGGGAATCAGCCCCAGCATTTT
abundance: NA; j_gene: TRBJ1-4; v_gene: TRBV6-5; d_gene: NA; CDR3aa: CASSSNGVGKLFF; CDR3nt: TGTGCCAGCAGTTCTAACGGTGTCGGAAAACTGTTTTTT
abundance: NA; j_gene: TRBJ1-1; v_gene: TRBV19; d_gene: NA; CDR3aa: CASIHVTLGGRTTGTEAFF; CDR3nt: TGTGCCAGTATTCACGTCACTCTCGGGGGGCGAACCACGGGGACTGAAGCTTTCTTT
abundance: NA; j_gene: TRBJ2-7; v_gene: TRBV6-6; d_gene: TRBD2; CDR3aa: CASSRDVSGRAGHEQYF; CDR3nt: TGTGCCAGCAGTCGCGATGTTAGCGGGAGGGCCGGCCACGAGCAGTACTTC
abundance: NA; j_gene: TRBJ2-2; v_gene: TRBV24-1; d_gene: NA; CDR3aa: CATSAGDHTGELFF; CDR3nt: TGTGCCACCAGTGCGGGAGACCACACCGGGGAGCTGTTTTTT
abundance: NA; j_gene: TRBJ2-7; v_gene: TRBV9; d_gene: NA; CDR3aa: CASSVFDTSYEQYF; CDR3nt: TGTGCCAGCAGCGTTTTTGACACCTCCTACGAGCAGTACTTC
abundance: NA; j_gene: TRBJ2-5; v_gene: TRBV24-1; d_gene: NA; CDR3aa: CATSDQLRRRYF; CDR3nt: TGTGCCACCAGTGATCAACTGCGGCGAAGGTACTTC
abundance: NA; j_gene: TRBJ2-1; v_gene: TRBV2; d_gene: TRBD2; CDR3aa: CASSTSGEGEQFF; CDR3nt: TGTGCCAGCAGTACTAGCGGCGAAGGTGAGCAGTTCTTC
abundance: NA; j_gene: TRBJ2-1; v_gene: TRBV5-1; d_gene: TRBD2; CDR3aa: CASSLVAGGSYNEQFF; CDR3nt: TGCGCCAGCAGCTTGGTAGCGGGAGGCTCCTACAATGAGCAGTTCTTC
abundance: NA; j_gene: TRBJ1-1; v_gene: TRBV28; d_gene: TRBD1; CDR3aa: CASRSAGQGLKAFF; CDR3nt: TGTGCCAGCAGAAGCGCTGGACAGGGCCTGAAGGCTTTCTTT
abundance: few; j_gene: TRBJ2-5; v_gene: TRBV5-6; d_gene: NA; CDR3aa: CASRLGLANIETQYF; CDR3nt: TGTGCCAGCAGACTGGGGCTAGCGAATATAGAGACCCAGTACTTC
abundance: NA; j_gene: TRBJ2-1; v_gene: TRBV10-3; d_gene: TRBD2; CDR3aa: CAISEPVKRGSSYNEQFF; CDR3nt: TGTGCCATCAGTGAGCCGGTTAAGCGGGGGAGCTCCTACAATGAGCAGTTCTTC
abundance: once; j_gene: TRBJ2-3; v_gene: TRBV28; d_gene: NA; CDR3aa: CASSLGGAAPDTQYF; CDR3nt: TGTGCCAGCAGTTTGGGCGGGGCCGCGCCGGATACGCAGTATTTT
abundance: NA; j_gene: TRBJ1-2; v_gene: TRBV27; d_gene: NA; CDR3aa: CASKIPGFGYTF; CDR3nt: TGTGCCAGCAAAATTCCAGGGTTTGGCTACACCTTC
abundance: NA; j_gene: TRBJ2-3; v_gene: TRBV14; d_gene: NA; CDR3aa: CASSQASSIGTDTQYF; CDR3nt: TGTGCCAGCAGCCAAGCCTCAAGCATCGGCACAGATACGCAGTATTTT
abundance: many; j_gene: TRBJ2-7; v_gene: TRBV6-5; d_gene: NA; CDR3aa: CASTKGVTYEQYF; CDR3nt: TGTGCCAGCACCAAGGGGGTAACCTACGAGCAGTACTTC
abundance: NA; j_gene: TRBJ2-2; v_gene: TRBV5-4; d_gene: NA; CDR3aa: CASSPTVNREVAGELFF; CDR3nt: TGTGCCAGCAGCCCAACCGTCAACAGGGAAGTCGCCGGGGAGCTGTTTTTT
abundance: NA; j_gene: TRBJ2-2; v_gene: TRBV18; d_gene: TRBD1; CDR3aa: CASSPPGQGRTGELFF; CDR3nt: TGTGCCAGCTCACCACCGGGACAGGGTCGGACCGGGGAGCTGTTTTTT
abundance: NA; j_gene: TRBJ1-3; v_gene: TRBV12-3/TRBV12-4; d_gene: NA; CDR3aa: CASRTNSGNTIYF; CDR3nt: TGTGCCAGCAGGACTAACTCTGGAAACACCATATATTTT
abundance: once; j_gene: TRBJ2-7; v_gene: TRBV11-2; d_gene: TRBD1; CDR3aa: CASSYGSGQIYEQYF; CDR3nt: TGTGCCAGCAGCTACGGATCGGGACAGATCTACGAGCAGTACTTC
abundance: NA; j_gene: TRBJ2-2; v_gene: TRBV2; d_gene: NA; CDR3aa: CASSVGGGGHTGELFF; CDR3nt: TGTGCCAGCAGTGTCGGTGGGGGGGGGCACACCGGGGAGCTGTTTTTT
abundance: NA; j_gene: TRBJ2-1; v_gene: TRBV30; d_gene: TRBD1; CDR3aa: CAWSTGQGGYNEQFF; CDR3nt: TGTGCCTGGAGTACCGGACAGGGGGGCTACAATGAGCAGTTCTTC
abundance: NA; j_gene: TRBJ1-4; v_gene: TRBV5-1; d_gene: NA; CDR3aa: CASSLAIRGEQLFF; CDR3nt: TGCGCCAGCAGCTTGGCCATTCGGGGGGAGCAACTGTTTTTT
abundance: NA; j_gene: TRBJ2-5; v_gene: TRBV10-2; d_gene: TRBD1; CDR3aa: CASLSGTGGLATQYF; CDR3nt: TGCGCCAGTCTGAGCGGGACAGGGGGTTTAGCGACCCAGTACTTC
abundance: NA; j_gene: TRBJ1-1; v_gene: TRBV11-2; d_gene: NA; CDR3aa: CASSLYMNTEAFF; CDR3nt: TGTGCCAGCAGCTTATACATGAACACTGAAGCTTTCTTT